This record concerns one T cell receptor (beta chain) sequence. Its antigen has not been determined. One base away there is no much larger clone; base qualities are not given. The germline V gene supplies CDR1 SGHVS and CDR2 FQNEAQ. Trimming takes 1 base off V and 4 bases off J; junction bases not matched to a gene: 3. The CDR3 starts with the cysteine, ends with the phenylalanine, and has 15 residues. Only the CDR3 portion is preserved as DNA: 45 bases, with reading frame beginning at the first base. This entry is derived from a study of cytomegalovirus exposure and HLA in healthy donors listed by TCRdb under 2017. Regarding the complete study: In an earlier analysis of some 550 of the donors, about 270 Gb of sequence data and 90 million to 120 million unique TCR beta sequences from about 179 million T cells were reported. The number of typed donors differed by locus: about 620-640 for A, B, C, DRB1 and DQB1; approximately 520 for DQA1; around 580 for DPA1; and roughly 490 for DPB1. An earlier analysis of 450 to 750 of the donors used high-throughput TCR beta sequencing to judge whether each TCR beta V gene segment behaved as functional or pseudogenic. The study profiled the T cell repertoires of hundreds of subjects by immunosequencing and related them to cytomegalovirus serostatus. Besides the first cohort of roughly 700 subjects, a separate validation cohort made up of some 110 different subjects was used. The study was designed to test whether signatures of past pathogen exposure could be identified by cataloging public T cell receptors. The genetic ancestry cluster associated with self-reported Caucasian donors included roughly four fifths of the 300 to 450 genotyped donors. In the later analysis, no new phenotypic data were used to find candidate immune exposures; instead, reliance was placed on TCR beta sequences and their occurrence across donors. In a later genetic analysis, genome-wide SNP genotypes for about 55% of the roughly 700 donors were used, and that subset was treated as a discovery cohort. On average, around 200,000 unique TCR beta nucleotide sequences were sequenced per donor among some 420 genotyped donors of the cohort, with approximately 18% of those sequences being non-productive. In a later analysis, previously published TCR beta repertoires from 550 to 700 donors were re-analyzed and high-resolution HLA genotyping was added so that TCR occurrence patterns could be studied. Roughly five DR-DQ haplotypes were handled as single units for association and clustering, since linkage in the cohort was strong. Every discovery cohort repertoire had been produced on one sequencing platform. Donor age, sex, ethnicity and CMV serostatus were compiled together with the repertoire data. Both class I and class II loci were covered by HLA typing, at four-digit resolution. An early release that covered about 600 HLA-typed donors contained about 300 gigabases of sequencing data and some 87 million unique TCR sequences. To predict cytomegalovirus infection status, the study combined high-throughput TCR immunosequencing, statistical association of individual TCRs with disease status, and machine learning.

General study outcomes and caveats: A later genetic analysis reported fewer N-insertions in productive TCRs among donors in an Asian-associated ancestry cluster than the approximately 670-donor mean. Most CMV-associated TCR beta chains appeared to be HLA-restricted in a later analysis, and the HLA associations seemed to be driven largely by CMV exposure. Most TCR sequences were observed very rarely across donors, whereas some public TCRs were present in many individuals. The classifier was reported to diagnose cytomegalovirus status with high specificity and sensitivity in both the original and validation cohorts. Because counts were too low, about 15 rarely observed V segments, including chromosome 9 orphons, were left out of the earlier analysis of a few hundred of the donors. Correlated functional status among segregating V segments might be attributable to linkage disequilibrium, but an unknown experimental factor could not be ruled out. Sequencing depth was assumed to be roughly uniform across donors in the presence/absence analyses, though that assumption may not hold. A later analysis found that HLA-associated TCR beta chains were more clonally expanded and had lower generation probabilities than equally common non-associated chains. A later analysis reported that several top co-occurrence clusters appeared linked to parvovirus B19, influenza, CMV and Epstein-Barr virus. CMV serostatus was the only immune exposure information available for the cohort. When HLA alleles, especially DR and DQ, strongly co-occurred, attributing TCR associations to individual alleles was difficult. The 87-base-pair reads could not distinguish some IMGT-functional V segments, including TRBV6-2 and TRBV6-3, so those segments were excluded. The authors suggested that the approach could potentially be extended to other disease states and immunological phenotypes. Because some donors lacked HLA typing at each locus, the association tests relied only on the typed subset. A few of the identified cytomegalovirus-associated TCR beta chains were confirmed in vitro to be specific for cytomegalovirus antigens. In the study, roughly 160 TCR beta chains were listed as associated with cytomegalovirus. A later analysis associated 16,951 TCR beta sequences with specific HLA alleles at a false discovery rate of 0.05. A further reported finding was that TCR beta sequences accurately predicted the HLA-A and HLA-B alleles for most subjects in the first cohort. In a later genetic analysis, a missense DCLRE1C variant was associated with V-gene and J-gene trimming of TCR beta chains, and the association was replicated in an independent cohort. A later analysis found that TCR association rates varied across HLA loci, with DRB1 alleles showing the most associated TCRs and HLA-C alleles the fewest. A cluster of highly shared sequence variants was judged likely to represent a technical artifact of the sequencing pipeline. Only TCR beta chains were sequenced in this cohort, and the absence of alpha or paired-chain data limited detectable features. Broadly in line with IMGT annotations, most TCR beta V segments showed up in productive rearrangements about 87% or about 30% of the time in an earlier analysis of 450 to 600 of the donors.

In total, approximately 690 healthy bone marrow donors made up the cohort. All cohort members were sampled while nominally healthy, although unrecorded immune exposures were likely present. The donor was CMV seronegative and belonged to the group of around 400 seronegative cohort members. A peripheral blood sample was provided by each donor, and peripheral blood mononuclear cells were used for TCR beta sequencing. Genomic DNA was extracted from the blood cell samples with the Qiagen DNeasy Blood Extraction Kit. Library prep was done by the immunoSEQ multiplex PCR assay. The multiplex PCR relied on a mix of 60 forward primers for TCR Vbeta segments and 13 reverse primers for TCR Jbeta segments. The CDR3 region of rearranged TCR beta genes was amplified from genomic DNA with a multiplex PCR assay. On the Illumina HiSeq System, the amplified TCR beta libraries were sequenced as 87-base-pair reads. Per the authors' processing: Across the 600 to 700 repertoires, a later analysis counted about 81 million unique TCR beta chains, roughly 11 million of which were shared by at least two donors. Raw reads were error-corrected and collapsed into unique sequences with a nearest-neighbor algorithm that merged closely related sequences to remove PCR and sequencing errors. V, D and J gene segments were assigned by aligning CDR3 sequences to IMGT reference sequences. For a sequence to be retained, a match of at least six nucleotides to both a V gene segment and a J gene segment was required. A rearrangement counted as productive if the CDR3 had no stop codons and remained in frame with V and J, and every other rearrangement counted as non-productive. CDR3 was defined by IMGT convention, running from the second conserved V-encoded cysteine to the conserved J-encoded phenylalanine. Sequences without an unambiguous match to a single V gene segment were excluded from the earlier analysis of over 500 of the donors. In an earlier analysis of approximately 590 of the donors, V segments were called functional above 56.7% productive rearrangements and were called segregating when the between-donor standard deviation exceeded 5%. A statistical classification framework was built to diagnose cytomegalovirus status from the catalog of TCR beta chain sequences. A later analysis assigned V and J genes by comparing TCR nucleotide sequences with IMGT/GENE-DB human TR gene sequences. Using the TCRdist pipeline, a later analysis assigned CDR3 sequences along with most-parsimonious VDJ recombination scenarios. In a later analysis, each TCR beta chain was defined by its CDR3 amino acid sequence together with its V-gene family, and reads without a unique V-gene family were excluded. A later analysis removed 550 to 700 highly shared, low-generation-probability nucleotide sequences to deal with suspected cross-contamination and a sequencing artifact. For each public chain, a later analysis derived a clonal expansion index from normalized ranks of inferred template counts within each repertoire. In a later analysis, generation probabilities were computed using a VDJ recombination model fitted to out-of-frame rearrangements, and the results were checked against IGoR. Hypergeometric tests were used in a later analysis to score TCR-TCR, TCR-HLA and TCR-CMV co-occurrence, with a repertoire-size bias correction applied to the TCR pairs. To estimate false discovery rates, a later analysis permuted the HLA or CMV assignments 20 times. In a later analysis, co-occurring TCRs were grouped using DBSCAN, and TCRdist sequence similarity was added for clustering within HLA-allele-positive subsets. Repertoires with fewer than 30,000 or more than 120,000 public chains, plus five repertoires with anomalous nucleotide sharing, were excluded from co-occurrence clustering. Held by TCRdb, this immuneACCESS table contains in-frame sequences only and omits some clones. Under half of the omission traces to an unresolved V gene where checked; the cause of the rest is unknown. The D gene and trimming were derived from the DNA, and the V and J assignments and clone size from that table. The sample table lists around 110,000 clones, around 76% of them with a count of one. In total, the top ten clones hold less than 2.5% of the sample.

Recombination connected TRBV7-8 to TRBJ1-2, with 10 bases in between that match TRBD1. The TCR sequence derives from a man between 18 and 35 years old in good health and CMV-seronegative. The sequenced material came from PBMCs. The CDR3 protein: CASSLGQGAGYGYTF. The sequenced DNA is TGTGCCAGCAGCTTAGGACAGGGGGCTGGCTATGGCTACACCTTC. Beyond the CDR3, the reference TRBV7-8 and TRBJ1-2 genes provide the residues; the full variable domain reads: GAGVSQSPRYKVAKRGQDVALRCDPISGHVSLFWYQQALGQGPEFLTYFQNEAQLDKSGLPSDRFFAERPEGSVSTLKIQRTQQEDSAVYLCASSLGQGAGYGYTFGSGTRLTVV.